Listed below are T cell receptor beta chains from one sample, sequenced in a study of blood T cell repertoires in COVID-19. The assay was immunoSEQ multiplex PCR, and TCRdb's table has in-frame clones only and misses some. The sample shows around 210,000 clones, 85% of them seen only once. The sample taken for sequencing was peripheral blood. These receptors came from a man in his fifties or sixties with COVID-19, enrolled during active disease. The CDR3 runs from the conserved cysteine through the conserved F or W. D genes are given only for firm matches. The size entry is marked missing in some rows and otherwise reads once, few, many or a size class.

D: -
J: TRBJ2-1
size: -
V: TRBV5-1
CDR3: CASSRVSSYNEQFF
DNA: TGCGCCAGCAGTCGGGTGAGCTCCTACAATGAGCAGTTCTTC

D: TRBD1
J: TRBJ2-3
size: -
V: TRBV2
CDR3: CASSGTGPADTQYF
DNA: TGTGCCAGCAGCGGGACAGGGCCCGCAGATACGCAGTATTTT

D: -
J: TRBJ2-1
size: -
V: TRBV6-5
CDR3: CASRQTRDSYNEQFF
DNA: TGTGCCAGCAGACAGACCCGGGACTCTTACAATGAGCAGTTCTTC

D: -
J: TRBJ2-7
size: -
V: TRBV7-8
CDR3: CASSLLTGRGLEGYEQYF
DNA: TGTGCCAGCAGCCTTCTGACAGGTCGGGGCCTTGAGGGCTACGAGCAGTACTTC

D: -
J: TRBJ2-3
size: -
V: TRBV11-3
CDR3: CASSQWTNTDTQYF
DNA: TGTGCCAGCAGTCAATGGACTAACACAGATACGCAGTATTTT

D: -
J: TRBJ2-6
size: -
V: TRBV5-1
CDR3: CASSFANSGANVLTF
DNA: TGCGCCAGCAGCTTTGCGAATTCTGGGGCCAACGTCCTGACTTTC

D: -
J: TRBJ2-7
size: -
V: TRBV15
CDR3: CATSRGGQYEQYF
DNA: TGTGCCACCAGCAGAGGGGGGCAATACGAGCAGTACTTC

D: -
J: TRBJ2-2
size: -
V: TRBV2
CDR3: CASSSGTLNTGELFF
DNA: TGTGCCAGCAGTTCCGGGACACTAAACACCGGGGAGCTGTTTTTT

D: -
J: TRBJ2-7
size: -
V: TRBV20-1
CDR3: CRGAGAYEQYF
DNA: TGCAGAGGGGCAGGGGCCTACGAGCAGTACTTC

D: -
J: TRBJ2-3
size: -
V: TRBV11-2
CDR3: CASSPFGQSTDTQYF
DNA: TGTGCCAGCAGCCCCTTTGGGCAGAGCACAGATACGCAGTATTTT

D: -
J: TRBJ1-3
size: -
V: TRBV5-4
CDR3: CASSQGSQQGNTIYF
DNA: TGTGCCAGCAGCCAGGGGAGCCAGCAAGGAAACACCATATATTTT

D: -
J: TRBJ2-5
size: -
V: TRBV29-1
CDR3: CSADGWLETGQETQYF
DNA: TGCAGCGCCGACGGGTGGCTAGAGACGGGCCAAGAGACCCAGTACTTC

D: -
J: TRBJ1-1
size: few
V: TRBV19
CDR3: CASSGGRGRTEAFF
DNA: TGTGCCAGTAGTGGAGGGAGAGGACGAACTGAAGCTTTCTTT

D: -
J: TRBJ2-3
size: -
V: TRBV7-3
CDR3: CASSPQAGSGDTQYF
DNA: TGTGCCAGCAGCCCACAGGCGGGGAGCGGGGATACGCAGTATTTT